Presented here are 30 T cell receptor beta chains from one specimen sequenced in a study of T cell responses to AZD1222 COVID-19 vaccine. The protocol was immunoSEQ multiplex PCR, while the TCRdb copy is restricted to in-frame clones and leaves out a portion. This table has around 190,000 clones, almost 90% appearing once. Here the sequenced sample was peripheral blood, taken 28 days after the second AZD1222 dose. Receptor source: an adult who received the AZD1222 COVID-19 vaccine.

The CDR3 DNA reads as TGTGCCAGTAGACTGTCCCCGGGACGCACCGCTGATGCAACTAATGAAAAACTGTTTTTT. Translated: CASRLSPGRTADATNEKLFF. V gene TRBV19 combines with J gene TRBJ1-4; perhaps TRBD1 as D (5 bases). Germline CDR1 reads LNHDA; CDR2 reads SQIVND (reference sequence). The CDR3 sequence is 20 residues long. V lost 6 bases to trimming and J lost 0 bases, with 26 bases between them. The whole variable domain, filled in from reference TRBV19 and TRBJ1-4, reads DGGITQSPKYLFRKEGQNVTLSCEQNLNHDAMYWYRQDPGQGLRLIYYSQIVNDFQKGDIAEGYSVSREKKESFPLTVTSAQKNPTAFYLCASRLSPGRTADATNEKLFFGSGTQLSVL.

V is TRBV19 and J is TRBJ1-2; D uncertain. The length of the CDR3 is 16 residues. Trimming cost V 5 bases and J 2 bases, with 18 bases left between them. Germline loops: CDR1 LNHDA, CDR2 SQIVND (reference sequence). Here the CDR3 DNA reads TGTGCCAGTAGTTCCCAGGCGGCGTCCCTCAACTATGGCTACACCTTC. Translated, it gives CASSSQAASLNYGYTF.

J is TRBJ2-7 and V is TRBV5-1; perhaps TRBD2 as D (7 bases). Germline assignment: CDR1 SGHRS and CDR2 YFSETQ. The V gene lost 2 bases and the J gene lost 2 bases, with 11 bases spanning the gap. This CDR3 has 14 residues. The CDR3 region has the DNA TGCGCCAGCAGCTTAGTGGGGGGGCCCTACGAGCAGTACTTC. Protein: CASSLVGGPYEQYF.

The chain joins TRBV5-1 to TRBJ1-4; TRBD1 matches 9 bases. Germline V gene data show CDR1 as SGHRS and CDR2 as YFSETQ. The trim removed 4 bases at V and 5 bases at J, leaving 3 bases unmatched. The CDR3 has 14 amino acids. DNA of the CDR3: TGCGCCAGCAGCGGTACAGGGGGCAATGAAAAACTGTTTTTT. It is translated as CASSGTGGNEKLFF.

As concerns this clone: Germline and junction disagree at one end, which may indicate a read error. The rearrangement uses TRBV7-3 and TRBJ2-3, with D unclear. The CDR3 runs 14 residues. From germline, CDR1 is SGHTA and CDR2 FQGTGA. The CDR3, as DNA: TGTGCCAGCAGCCTAACACGCAGCACAGATACGCAGTATTTT. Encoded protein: CASSLTRSTDTQYF. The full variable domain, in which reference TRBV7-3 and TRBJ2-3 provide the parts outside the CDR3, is GAGVSQTPSNKVTEKGKYVELRCDPISGHTALYWYRQSLGQGPEFLIYFQGTGAADDSGLPNDRFFAVRPEGSVSTLKIQRTERGDSAVYLCASSLTRSTDTQYFGPGTRLTVL.

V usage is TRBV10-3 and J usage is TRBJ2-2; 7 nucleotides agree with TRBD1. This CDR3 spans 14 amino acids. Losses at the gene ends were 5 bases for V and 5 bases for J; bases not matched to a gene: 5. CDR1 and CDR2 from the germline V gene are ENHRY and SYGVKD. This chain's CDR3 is CAISIQGRTGELFF. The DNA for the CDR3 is TGTGCCATCAGTATACAGGGGCGAACCGGGGAGCTGTTTTTT.

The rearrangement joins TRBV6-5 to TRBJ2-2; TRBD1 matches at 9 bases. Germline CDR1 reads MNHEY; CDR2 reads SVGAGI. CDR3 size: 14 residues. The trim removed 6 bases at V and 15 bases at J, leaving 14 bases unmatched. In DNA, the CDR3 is TGTGCCAGCAGGAAGGGACAGGGCCTTTGGGTGGTGTTTTTT. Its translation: CASRKGQGLWVVFF.

Here the CDR3 DNA reads TGTGCCAGCAGCGTAGACGGGGATCGTCAGCCCCAGCATTTT. Amino acid sequence: CASSVDGDRQPQHF. This chain links TRBV9 with TRBJ1-5; no firm D call. The germline V gene encodes CDR1 SGDLS and CDR2 YYNGEE. The CDR3 sequence is 14 residues long. With 0 bases removed from V and 6 bases from J, the gap between germline ends came to 10 bases.

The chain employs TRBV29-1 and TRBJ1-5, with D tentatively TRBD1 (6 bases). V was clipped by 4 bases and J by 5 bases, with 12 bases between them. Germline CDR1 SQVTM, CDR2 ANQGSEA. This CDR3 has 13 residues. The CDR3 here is CSVGGALDQPQHF. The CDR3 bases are TGCAGCGTTGGGGGGGCACTCGATCAGCCCCAGCATTTT.

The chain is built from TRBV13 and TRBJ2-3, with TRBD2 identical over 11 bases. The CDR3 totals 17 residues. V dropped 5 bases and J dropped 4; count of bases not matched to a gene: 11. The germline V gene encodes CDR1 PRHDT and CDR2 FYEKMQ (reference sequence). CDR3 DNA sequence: TGTGCCAGCAGCCAAAATAGCGGGGGGGCAGGGGCAGATACGCAGTATTTT. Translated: CASSQNSGGAGADTQYF.

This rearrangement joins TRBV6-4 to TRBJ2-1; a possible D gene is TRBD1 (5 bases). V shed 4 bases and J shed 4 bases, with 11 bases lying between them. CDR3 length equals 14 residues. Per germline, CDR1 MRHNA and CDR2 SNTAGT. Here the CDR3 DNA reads TGTGCCAGCAGTGTGGACATTGATTACAATGAGCAGTTCTTC. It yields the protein CASSVDIDYNEQFF.

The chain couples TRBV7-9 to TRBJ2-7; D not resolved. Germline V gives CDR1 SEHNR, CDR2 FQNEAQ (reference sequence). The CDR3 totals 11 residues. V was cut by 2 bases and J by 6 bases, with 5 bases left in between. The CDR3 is CASSLKTEQYF. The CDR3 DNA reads TGTGCCAGCAGCTTAAAGACCGAGCAGTACTTC. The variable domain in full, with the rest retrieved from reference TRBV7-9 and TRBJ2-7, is DTGVSQNPRHKITKRGQNVTFRCDPISEHNRLYWYRQTLGQGPEFLTYFQNEAQLEKSRLLSDRFSAERPKGSFSTLEIQRTEQGDSAMYLCASSLKTEQYFGPGTRLTVT.

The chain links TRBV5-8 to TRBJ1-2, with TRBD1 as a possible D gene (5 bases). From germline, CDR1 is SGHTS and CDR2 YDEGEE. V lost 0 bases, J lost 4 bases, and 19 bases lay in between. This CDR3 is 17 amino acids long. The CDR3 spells CASSLEMRGFLSYGYTF. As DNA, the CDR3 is TGTGCCAGCAGCTTGGAAATGAGGGGCTTTCTTTCCTATGGCTACACCTTC.

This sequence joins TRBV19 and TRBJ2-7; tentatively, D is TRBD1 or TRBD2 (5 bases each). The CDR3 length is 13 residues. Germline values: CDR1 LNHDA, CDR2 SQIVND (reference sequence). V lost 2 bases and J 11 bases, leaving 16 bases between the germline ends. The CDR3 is CASSINSQGPEYF. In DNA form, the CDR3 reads TGTGCCAGTAGTATAAATTCGCAGGGACCGGAGTACTTC.

The CDR3 reads CASSTIRKVTGGGGYTF. As DNA, the CDR3 is TGTGCCAGCAGCACGATTAGAAAAGTGACAGGGGGCGGGGGCTACACCTTC. The rearrangement links TRBV21-1 to TRBJ1-2; the DNA was not compared with TRBD1, the D call given in the table. TRBV21-1 is reported as a pseudogene. This CDR3 is 17 amino acids long.

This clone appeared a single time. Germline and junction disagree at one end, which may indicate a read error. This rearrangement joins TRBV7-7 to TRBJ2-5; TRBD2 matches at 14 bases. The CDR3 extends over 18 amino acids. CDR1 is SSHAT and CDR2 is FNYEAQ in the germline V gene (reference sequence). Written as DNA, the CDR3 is TGTGCTAGCAGCTCCATCCCCCGGACTAGCGGGGGGCAAGAGACCCAGTACTTC. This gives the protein CASSSIPRTSGGQETQYF.

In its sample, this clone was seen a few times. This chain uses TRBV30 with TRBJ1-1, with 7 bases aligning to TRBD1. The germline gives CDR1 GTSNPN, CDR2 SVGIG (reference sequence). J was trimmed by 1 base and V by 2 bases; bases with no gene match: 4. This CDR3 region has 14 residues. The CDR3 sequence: CAWSKGQENTEAFF. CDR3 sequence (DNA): TGTGCCTGGAGTAAAGGACAGGAGAACACTGAAGCTTTCTTT.

The CDR3 sequence is CASSSRFRYGYTF. The CDR3 region has the DNA TGTGCCAGCAGTTCACGGTTCCGCTATGGCTACACCTTC. The chain carries TRBV6-5 and TRBJ1-2; no clear D gene. The CDR3 runs 13 residues. V was cut by 4 bases and J by 4 bases, with 10 bases left in between. Germline V gene lookup returns CDR1 MNHEY and CDR2 SVGAGI.

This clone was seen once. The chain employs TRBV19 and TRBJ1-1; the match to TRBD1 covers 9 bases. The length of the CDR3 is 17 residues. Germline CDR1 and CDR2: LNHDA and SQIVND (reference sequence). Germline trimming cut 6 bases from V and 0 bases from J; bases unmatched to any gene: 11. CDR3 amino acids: CASRLYPGQGVNTEAFF. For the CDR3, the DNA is TGTGCCAGTAGACTTTACCCGGGACAGGGAGTGAACACTGAAGCTTTCTTT.

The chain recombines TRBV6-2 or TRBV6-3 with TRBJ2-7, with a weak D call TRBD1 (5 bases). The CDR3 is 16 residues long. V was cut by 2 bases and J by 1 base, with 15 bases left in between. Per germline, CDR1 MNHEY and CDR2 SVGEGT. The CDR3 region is CASSYGAGPKSYEQYF. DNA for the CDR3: TGTGCCAGCAGTTACGGGGCAGGGCCGAAGTCCTACGAGCAGTACTTC.

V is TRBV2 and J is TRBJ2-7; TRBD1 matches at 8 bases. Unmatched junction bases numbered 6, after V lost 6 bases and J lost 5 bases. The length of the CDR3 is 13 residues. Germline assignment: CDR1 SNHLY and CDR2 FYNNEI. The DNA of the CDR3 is TGTGCCAGCAGGCCCGGACAGGGTGACGAGCAGTACTTC. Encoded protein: CASRPGQGDEQYF.

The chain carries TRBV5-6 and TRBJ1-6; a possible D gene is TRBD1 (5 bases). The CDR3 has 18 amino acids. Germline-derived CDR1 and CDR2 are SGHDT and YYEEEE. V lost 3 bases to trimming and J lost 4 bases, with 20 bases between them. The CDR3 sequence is CASSSTSGTDDYNSPLHF. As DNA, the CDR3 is TGTGCCAGCAGCTCCACTTCCGGGACGGATGATTATAATTCACCCCTCCACTTT. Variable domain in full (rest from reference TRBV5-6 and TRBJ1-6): DAGVTQSPTHLIKTRGQQVTLRCSPKSGHDTVSWYQQALGQGPQFIFQYYEEEERQRGNFPDRFSGHQFPNYSSELNVNALLLGDSALYLCASSSTSGTDDYNSPLHFGNGTRLTVT.

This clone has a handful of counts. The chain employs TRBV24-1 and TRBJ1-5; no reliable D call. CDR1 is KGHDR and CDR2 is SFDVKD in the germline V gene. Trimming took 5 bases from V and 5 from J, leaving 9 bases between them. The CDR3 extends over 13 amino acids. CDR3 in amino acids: CATSGGLYQPQHF. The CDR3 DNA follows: TGTGCCACCAGTGGTGGGTTATATCAGCCCCAGCATTTT.

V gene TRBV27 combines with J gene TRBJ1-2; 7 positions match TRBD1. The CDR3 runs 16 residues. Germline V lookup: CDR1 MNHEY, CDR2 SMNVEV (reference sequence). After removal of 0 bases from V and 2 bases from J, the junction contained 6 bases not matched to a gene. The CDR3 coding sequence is TGTGCCAGCAGTTTATCTCAGGGGGAGCTAAACTATGGCTACACCTTC. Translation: CASSLSQGELNYGYTF.

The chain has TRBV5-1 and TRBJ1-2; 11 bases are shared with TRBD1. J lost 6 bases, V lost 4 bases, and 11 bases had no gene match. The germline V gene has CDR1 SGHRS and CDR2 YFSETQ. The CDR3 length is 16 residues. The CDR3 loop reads CASSPPGQGARNGYTF. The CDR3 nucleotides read TGCGCCAGCAGCCCGCCCGGACAGGGGGCGAGGAATGGCTACACCTTC.

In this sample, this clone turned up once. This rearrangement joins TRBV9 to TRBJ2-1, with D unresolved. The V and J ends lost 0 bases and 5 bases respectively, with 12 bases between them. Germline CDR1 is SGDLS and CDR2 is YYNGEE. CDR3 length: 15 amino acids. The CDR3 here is CASSVGFDKDNEQFF. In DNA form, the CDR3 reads TGTGCCAGCAGCGTAGGGTTCGACAAAGACAATGAGCAGTTCTTC.

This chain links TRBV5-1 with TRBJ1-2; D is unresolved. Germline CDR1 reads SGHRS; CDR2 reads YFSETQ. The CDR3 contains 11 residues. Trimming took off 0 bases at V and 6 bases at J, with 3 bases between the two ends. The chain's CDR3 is CASSLGNGYTF. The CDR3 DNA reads TGCGCCAGCAGCTTGGGGAATGGCTACACCTTC.

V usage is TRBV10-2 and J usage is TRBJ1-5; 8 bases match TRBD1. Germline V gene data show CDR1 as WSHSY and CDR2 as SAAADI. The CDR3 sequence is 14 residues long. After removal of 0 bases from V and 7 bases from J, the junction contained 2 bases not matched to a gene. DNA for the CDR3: TGCGCCAGCAGTGAGTCCCCAGGGGGCCAGCCCCAGCATTTT. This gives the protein CASSESPGGQPQHF.

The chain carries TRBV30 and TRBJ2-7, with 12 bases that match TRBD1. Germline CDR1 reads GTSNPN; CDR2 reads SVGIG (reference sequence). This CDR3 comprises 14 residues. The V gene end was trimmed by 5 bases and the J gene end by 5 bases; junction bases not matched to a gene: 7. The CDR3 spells CAWSRDRGRHEQYF. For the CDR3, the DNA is TGTGCCTGGTCCCGGGACAGGGGGCGCCACGAGCAGTACTTC. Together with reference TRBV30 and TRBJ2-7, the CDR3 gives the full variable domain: SQTIHQWPATLVQPVGSPLSLECTVEGTSNPNLYWYRQAAGRGLQLLFYSVGIGQISSEVPQNLSASRPQDRQFILSSKKLLLSDSGFYLCAWSRDRGRHEQYFGPGTRLTVT.

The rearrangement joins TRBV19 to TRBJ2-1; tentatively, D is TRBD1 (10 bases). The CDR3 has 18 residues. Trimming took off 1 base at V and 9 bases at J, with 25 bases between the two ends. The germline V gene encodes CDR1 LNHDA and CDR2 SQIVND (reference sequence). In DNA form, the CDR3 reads TGTGCCAGTAGTATAGGGGAAATCCTAGCGGGGACAGGGGCTGAGCAGTTCTTC. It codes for CASSIGEILAGTGAEQFF. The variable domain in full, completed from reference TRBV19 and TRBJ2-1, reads DGGITQSPKYLFRKEGQNVTLSCEQNLNHDAMYWYRQDPGQGLRLIYYSQIVNDFQKGDIAEGYSVSREKKESFPLTVTSAQKNPTAFYLCASSIGEILAGTGAEQFFGPGTRLTVL.